This TCR beta chain is drawn from a study of type 1 and type 2 diabetes patients. Study summary: Donors were type 1 diabetes, type 2 diabetes, or nondiabetic controls. CD4+ or CD8+ T cells were positively selected from PBMCs with microbeads.

The PCR template was genomic DNA. A primer set of 30 forward and 13 reverse primers amplified the CDR3. TCRdb reprocessed the multiplex PCR reads via MiXCR and lists one record per CDR3 protein. The top ten hold approximately 15% of the sample, which has 250,000 to 300,000 distinct CDR3 sequences, roughly 48% seen once. With 1 base removed from V and 5 bases from J, the gap between germline ends came to 5 bases. The germline V gene encodes CDR1 MDHEN and CDR2 SYDVKM. The CDR3 is 12 residues long. This chain joins TRBV28 and TRBJ1-1; no firm D call. This TCR came from a man between 18 and 35 years old with type 2 diabetes. Sequences were obtained from peripheral blood mononuclear cells (PBMCs). As DNA, the CDR3 is TGTGCCAGCAGTTTATCCGGTACTGAAGCTTTCTTT. Encoded protein: CASSLSGTEAFF.